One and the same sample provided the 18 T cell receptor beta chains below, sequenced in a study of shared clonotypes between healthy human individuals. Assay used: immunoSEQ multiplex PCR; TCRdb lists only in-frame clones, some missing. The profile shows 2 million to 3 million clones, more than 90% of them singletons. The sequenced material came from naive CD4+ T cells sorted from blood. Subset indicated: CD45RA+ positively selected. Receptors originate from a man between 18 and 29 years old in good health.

In DNA, the CDR3 is TGTGCCAGCAGTCCGGGACTAGCGGGAAGTTACGAGCAGTACTTC. Encoded protein: CASSPGLAGSYEQYF. This chain connects TRBV6-5 to TRBJ2-7, with 13 positions matching TRBD2. Germline values: CDR1 MNHEY, CDR2 SVGAGI. The CDR3 has 15 amino acids. With V trimmed by 5 bases and J by 4 bases, 5 bases remained unmatched.

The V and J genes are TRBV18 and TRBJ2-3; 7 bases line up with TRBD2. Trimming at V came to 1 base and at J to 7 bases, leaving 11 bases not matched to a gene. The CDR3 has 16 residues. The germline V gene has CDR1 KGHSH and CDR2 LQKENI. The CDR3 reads CASSPLGQAGTNTQYF. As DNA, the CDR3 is TGTGCCAGCTCACCACTCGGCCAAGCGGGAACAAATACGCAGTATTTT. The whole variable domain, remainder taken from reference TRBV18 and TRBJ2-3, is NAGVMQNPRHLVRRRGQEARLRCSPMKGHSHVYWYRQLPEEGLKFMVYLQKENIIDESGMPKERFSAEFPKEGPSILRIQQVVRGDSAAYFCASSPLGQAGTNTQYFGPGTRLTVL.

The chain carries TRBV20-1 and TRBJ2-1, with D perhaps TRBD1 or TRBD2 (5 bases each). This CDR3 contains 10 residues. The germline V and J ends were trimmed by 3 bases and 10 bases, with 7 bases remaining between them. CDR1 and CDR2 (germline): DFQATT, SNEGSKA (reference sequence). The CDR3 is CSASWGEQFF. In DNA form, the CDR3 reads TGCAGTGCTAGCTGGGGGGAGCAGTTCTTC.

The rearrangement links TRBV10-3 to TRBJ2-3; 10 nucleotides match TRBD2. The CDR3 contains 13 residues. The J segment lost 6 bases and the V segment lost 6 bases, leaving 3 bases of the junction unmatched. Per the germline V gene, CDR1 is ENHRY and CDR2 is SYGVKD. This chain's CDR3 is CAIRSGGADTQYF. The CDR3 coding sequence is TGTGCCATCAGGAGCGGGGGGGCGGATACGCAGTATTTT.

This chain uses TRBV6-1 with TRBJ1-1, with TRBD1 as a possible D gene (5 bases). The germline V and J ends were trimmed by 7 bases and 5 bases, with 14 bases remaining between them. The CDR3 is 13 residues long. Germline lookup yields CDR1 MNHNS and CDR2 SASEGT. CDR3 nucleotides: TGTGCCAGCACCCAAGAGCGGGGGACTGAAGCTTTCTTT. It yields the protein CASTQERGTEAFF.

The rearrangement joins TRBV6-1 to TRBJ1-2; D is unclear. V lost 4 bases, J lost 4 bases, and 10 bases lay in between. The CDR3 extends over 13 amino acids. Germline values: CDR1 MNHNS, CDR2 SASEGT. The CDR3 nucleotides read TGTGCCAGCAGTGTAACAGCGGGCTATGGCTACACCTTC. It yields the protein CASSVTAGYGYTF.

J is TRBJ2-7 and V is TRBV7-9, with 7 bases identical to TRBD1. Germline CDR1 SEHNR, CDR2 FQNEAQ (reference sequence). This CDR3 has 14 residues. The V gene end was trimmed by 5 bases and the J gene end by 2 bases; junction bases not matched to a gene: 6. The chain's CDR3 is CASSQGDSPYEQYF. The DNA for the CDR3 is TGTGCCAGCAGCCAAGGGGACAGCCCCTACGAGCAGTACTTC.

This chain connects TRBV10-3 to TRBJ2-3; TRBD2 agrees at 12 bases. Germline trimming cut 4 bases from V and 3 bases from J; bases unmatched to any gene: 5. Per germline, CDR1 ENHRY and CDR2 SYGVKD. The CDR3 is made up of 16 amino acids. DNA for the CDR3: TGTGCCATCAGTGTGACTAGCGGGAGAGGGACAGATACGCAGTATTTT. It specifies CAISVTSGRGTDTQYF.

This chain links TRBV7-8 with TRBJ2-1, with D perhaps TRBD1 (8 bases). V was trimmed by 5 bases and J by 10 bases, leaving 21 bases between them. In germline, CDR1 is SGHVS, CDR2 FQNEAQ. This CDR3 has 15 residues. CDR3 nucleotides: TGTGCCAGCAGCCCCTCGGACAGGGAGGGACCAGAGCAGTTCTTC. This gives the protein CASSPSDREGPEQFF.

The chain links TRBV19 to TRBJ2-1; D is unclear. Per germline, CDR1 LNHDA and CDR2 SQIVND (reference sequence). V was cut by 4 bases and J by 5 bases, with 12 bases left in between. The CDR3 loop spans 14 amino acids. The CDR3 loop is CASSTRSQDNEQFF. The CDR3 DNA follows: TGTGCCAGTAGTACCAGGAGTCAGGACAATGAGCAGTTCTTC.

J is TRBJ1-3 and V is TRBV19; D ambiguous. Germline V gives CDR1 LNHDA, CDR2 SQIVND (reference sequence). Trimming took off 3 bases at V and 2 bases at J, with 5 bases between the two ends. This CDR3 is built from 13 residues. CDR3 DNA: TGTGCCAGTAGTATGGCAGCTGGAAACACCATATATTTT. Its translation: CASSMAAGNTIYF.

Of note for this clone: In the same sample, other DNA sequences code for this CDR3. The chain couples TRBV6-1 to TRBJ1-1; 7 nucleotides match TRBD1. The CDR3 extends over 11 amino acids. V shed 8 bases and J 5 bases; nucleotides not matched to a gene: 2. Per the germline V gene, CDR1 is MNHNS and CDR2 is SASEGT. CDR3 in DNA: TGTGCCAGCTCAGGGGGTACTGAAGCTTTCTTT. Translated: CASSGGTEAFF.

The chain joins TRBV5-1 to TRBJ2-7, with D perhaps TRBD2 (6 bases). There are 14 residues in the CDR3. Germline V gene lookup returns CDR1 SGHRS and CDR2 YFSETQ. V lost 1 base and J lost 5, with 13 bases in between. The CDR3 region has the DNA TGCGCCAGCAGCTTGATCCGGGAGAAGGACGAGCAGTACTTC. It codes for CASSLIREKDEQYF.

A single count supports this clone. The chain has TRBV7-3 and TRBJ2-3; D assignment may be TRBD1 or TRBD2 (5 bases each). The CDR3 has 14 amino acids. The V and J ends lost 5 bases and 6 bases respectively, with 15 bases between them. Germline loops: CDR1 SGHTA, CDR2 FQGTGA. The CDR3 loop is CASSPMGPTDTQYF. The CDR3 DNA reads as TGTGCCAGCAGCCCCATGGGACCTACGGATACGCAGTATTTT.

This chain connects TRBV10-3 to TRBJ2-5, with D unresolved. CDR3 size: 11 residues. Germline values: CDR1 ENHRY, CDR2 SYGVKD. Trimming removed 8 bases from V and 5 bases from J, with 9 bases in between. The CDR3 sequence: CAIGPSETQYF. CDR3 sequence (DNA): TGTGCCATCGGGCCTTCGGAGACCCAGTACTTC.

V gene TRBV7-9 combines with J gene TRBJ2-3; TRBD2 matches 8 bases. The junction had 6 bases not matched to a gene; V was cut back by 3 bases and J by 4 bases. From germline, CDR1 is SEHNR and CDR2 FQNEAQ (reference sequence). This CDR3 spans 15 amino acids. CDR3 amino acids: CASSFSSGRADTQYF. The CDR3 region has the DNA TGTGCCAGCAGCTTCTCAAGCGGGAGAGCAGATACGCAGTATTTT. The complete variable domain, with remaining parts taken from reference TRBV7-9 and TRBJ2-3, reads DTGVSQNPRHKITKRGQNVTFRCDPISEHNRLYWYRQTLGQGPEFLTYFQNEAQLEKSRLLSDRFSAERPKGSFSTLEIQRTEQGDSAMYLCASSFSSGRADTQYFGPGTRLTVL.

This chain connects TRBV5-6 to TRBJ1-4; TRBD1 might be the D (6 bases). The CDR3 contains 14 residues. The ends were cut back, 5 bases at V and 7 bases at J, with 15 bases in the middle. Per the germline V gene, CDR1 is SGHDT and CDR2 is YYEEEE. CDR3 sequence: CASSTGFVVEKLFF. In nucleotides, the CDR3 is TGTGCCAGCAGTACAGGGTTTGTAGTTGAAAAACTGTTTTTT.

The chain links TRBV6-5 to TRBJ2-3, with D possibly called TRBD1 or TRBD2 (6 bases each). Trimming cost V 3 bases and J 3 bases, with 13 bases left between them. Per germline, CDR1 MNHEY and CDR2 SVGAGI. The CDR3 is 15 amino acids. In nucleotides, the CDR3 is TGTGCCAGCAGTTATGGGGGGCTGGGGACAGATACGCAGTATTTT. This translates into CASSYGGLGTDTQYF.